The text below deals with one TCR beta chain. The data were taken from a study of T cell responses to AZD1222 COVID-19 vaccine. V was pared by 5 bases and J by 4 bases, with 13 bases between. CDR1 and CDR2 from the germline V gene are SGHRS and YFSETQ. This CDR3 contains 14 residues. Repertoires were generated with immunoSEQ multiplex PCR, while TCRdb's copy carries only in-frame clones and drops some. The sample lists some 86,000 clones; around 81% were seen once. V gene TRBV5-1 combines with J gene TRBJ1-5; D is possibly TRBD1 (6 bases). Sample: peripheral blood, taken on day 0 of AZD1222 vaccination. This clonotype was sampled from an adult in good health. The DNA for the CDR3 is TGCGCCAGCAGTGTAGGGGGGCGAAATCAGCCCCAGCATTTT. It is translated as CASSVGGRNQPQHF.